This TCR beta chain was found in a study of T cells after yellow fever vaccination. Each CDR3 protein is one row after TCRdb ran MiXCR on the 5' RACE reads. The sample contains fewer than 350,000 distinct CDR3 sequences, over 8% of which appear only once. Germline V gene lookup returns CDR1 SGHAT and CDR2 FQDESV (reference sequence). The CDR3 is 14 amino acids. V gave up 5 bases and J gave up 2 bases; unmatched junction bases: 3. The origin of this receptor is a man aged 18-30 years who received the YFV17D yellow fever vaccine. The sample here was PBMCs, taken on the day of the first yellow fever vaccination. The chain couples TRBV11-1 to TRBJ2-3; 8 bases match TRBD1. The CDR3 nucleotides are TGTGCCAGCAGCCGACAGGGGTTCACAGATACGCAGTATTTT. This codes for CASSRQGFTDTQYF.